The rows below give T cell receptor beta chains drawn from one sample of a study of T cells after yellow fever vaccination. Each CDR3 protein gets one entry after TCRdb re-called the 5' RACE reads with MiXCR. Among approximately 180,000 distinct CDR3 sequences listed, about 6% were seen once. The sample in question was CD4+ T cells sorted from PBMCs, obtained on the day of the first yellow fever vaccination. These receptors originate from a man aged 18 to 35 who received the YFV17D yellow fever vaccine. Both conserved end residues are part of each CDR3. The order of the fields is V gene, J gene, D gene, clone size, CDR3 protein, CDR3 DNA. The D gene is left open where the match is weak. Only some rows state a clone size, as once, few, many or a class for expanded clones.

>TRBV27|TRBJ1-1|TRBD1|few
CASSPGGTGVTEAFF
TGTGCCAGCAGTCCTGGAGGGACAGGGGTCACTGAAGCTTTCTTT
>TRBV7-2|TRBJ1-5|TRBD1|many
CASSLGHRGLGQPQHF
TGTGCCAGCAGCTTAGGGCACAGGGGGCTAGGTCAGCCCCAGCATTTT
>TRBV5-1|TRBJ1-6|TRBD1|few
CASSDRDRGGPTLHF
TGCGCCAGCAGCGACCGGGACAGGGGAGGCCCTACCCTCCACTTT
>TRBV5-1|TRBJ2-1|TRBD1|many
CASSLAGQASYNEQFF
TGCGCCAGCAGCTTGGCTGGACAGGCCTCCTACAATGAGCAGTTCTTC
>TRBV5-1|TRBJ1-1|NA|many
CASSLITGLNTEAFF
TGCGCCAGCAGCTTGATCACAGGACTGAACACTGAAGCTTTCTTT
>TRBV5-4|TRBJ2-3|NA|NA
CASSPMSDTQYF
TGTGCCAGCAGCCCTATGTCGGATACGCAGTATTTT
>TRBV12-3/TRBV12-4|TRBJ1-1|NA|many
CASSFQVEGTEAFF
TGTGCCAGCAGTTTCCAGGTCGAGGGAACTGAAGCTTTCTTT
>TRBV5-1|TRBJ1-1|NA|few
CASTSQGAEAFF
TGCGCCAGCACCTCCCAAGGGGCTGAAGCTTTCTTT
>TRBV20-1|TRBJ2-2|NA|NA
CSARVQGTTGELFF
TGCAGTGCTAGAGTTCAGGGGACCACCGGGGAGCTGTTTTTT
>TRBV28|TRBJ1-2|TRBD1|many
CASSPGDRDNYGYTF
TGTGCCAGCAGTCCAGGGGACAGGGATAACTATGGCTACACCTTC
>TRBV11-2|TRBJ2-7|TRBD2|few
CASSPQGLGGGAPYEQYF
TGTGCCAGCAGCCCCCAGGGTTTGGGCGGGGGGGCCCCCTACGAGCAGTACTTC
>TRBV19|TRBJ1-4|TRBD1|NA
CASRGQGFEKLFF
TGTGCCAGTCGAGGACAGGGGTTTGAAAAACTGTTTTTT
>TRBV25-1|TRBJ2-2|TRBD1|many
CASSEWDRGNTGELFF
TGTGCCAGCAGTGAATGGGACAGGGGGAACACCGGGGAGCTGTTTTTT
>TRBV6-5|TRBJ2-1|NA|few
CASSYSSGGPGNEQFF
TGTGCCAGCAGTTACTCGAGTGGGGGACCTGGGAATGAGCAGTTCTTC
>TRBV7-9|TRBJ2-2|NA|many
CASSYGGGTGELFF
TGTGCCAGCAGCTACGGGGGAGGCACCGGGGAGCTGTTTTTT
>TRBV24-1|TRBJ2-3|TRBD2|many
CATSDPWTSGGSFYTQYF
TGTGCCACCAGTGATCCGTGGACTAGCGGGGGTAGCTTCTATACGCAGTATTTT
>TRBV19|TRBJ2-1|TRBD1|NA
CASRSRDSYNEQFF
TGTGCCAGTAGATCTCGGGACAGCTACAATGAGCAGTTCTTC
>TRBV7-2|TRBJ2-1|NA|many
CASSLVGGLYNEQFF
TGTGCCAGCAGCTTAGTCGGGGGGCTATACAATGAGCAGTTCTTC
>TRBV6-5|TRBJ1-6|TRBD1|NA
CASGRTGSRNSPLHF
TGTGCCAGCGGGCGGACAGGGTCTAGAAATTCACCCCTCCACTTT
>TRBV6-6|TRBJ2-7|NA|few
CASSSDFRYEQYF
TGTGCCAGCAGCTCCGACTTCCGCTACGAGCAGTACTTC
>TRBV29-1|TRBJ2-3|NA|many
CSARARESSDTQYF
TGCAGCGCAAGGGCACGGGAGTCATCAGATACGCAGTATTTT
>TRBV5-1|TRBJ2-7|TRBD1|many
CASIKIPGQGSHEQYF
TGCGCCAGCATTAAAATACCGGGACAGGGGAGCCACGAGCAGTACTTC
>TRBV6-1|TRBJ1-2|NA|NA
CASTPSGPHYGYTF
TGTGCCAGCACCCCGTCGGGGCCCCACTATGGCTACACCTTC
>TRBV6-5|TRBJ1-6|NA|few
CASSYTPMSSYNSPLHF
TGTGCCAGCAGTTACACACCCATGAGCTCCTATAATTCACCCCTCCACTTT
>TRBV9|TRBJ2-5|NA|few
CASSTPFGGPQYF
TGTGCCAGCAGCACACCCTTCGGAGGGCCCCAGTACTTC
>TRBV29-1|TRBJ2-2|NA|many
CSVARTTNTGELFF
TGCAGCGTTGCACGGACAACGAACACCGGGGAGCTGTTTTTT
>TRBV3-1|TRBJ1-5|NA|few
CASSQYGPNQPQHF
TGTGCCAGCAGCCAATATGGACCCAATCAGCCCCAGCATTTT
>TRBV12-3/TRBV12-4|TRBJ2-3|TRBD2|many
CASSPPWAGVTDTQYF
TGTGCCAGCAGTCCCCCCTGGGCGGGGGTCACAGATACGCAGTATTTT
>TRBV6-1|TRBJ2-1|TRBD2|NA
CATAIAGLYNEQFF
TGTGCCACCGCCATTGCGGGACTATACAATGAGCAGTTCTTC
>TRBV20-1|TRBJ1-3|TRBD1|NA
CSARADRGGNTIYF
TGCAGTGCTAGAGCCGACAGGGGAGGAAACACCATATATTTT
>TRBV6-2/TRBV6-3|TRBJ2-2|NA|many
CASSYLSNTGELFF
TGTGCCAGCAGTTACCTGTCGAACACCGGGGAGCTGTTTTTT
>TRBV11-2|TRBJ2-3|TRBD2|many
CASSLGLAGGPRFTDTQYF
TGTGCCAGCAGCTTAGGACTAGCGGGGGGGCCGCGTTTCACAGATACGCAGTATTTT
>TRBV29-1|TRBJ2-1|NA|many
CSVKGVFGEQFF
TGCAGCGTGAAAGGGGTATTCGGTGAGCAGTTCTTC
>TRBV6-6|TRBJ2-5|NA|few
CASSYAIIGTQYF
TGTGCCAGCAGTTACGCGATCATCGGGACCCAGTACTTC
>TRBV2|TRBJ2-7|TRBD2|many
CASSARTSGGREQYF
TGTGCCAGCAGTGCCCGGACTAGCGGGGGGAGGGAGCAGTACTTC
>TRBV5-6|TRBJ1-6|NA|many
CASSLGMGFLPSPLHF
TGTGCCAGCAGCTTGGGGATGGGATTTTTGCCATCACCCCTCCACTTT
>TRBV23-1|TRBJ1-5|NA|few
CASIGRGGQPQHF
TGCGCCAGCATTGGAAGGGGCGGTCAGCCCCAGCATTTT
>TRBV4-3|TRBJ1-2|NA|many
CASSQRDGNYGYTF
TGCGCCAGCAGCCAAAGGGACGGCAACTATGGCTACACCTTC
>TRBV7-9|TRBJ2-2|TRBD2|NA
CASSFSGDSSTGELFF
TGTGCCAGCAGCTTTAGCGGGGACTCGAGCACCGGGGAGCTGTTTTTT
>TRBV5-1|TRBJ1-6|TRBD1|NA
CASSRAGTGGEAPLHF
TGCGCCAGCAGCAGAGCCGGGACAGGGGGCGAGGCACCCCTCCACTTT
>TRBV18|TRBJ2-5|TRBD1|NA
CASSPSGQGAATQYF
TGTGCCAGCTCACCAAGTGGACAGGGGGCCGCGACCCAGTACTTC
>TRBV5-1|TRBJ2-1|NA|many
CASSLEGRGVDEQFF
TGCGCCAGCAGCTTGGAGGGTAGGGGGGTAGATGAGCAGTTCTTC
>TRBV12-3/TRBV12-4|TRBJ1-2|TRBD1|few
CASSFDRGFGYTF
TGTGCCAGCAGTTTTGACAGGGGGTTTGGCTACACCTTC
>TRBV9|TRBJ1-2|NA|many
CASSPAGDHGYTF
TGTGCCAGCAGCCCGGCAGGGGACCATGGCTACACCTTC
>TRBV5-1|TRBJ2-2|NA|NA
CASSSGPGTGELFF
TGCGCCAGCAGTTCGGGGCCGGGCACCGGGGAGCTGTTTTTT
>TRBV20-1|TRBJ1-4|NA|many
CSASSTIRNEKLFF
TGCAGTGCTAGTTCTACTATTCGGAATGAAAAACTGTTTTTT
>TRBV5-1|TRBJ2-5|TRBD2|NA
CASSSTSGGPPETQYF
TGCGCCAGCAGCTCGACTAGCGGGGGGCCTCCAGAGACCCAGTACTTC
>TRBV7-9|TRBJ2-3|NA|NA
CASSPRWGLSTDTQYF
TGTGCCAGCAGCCCCAGATGGGGACTGAGCACAGATACGCAGTATTTT
>TRBV10-2|TRBJ2-4|NA|many
CATQMGGENIQYF
TGCGCCACCCAGATGGGGGGCGAAAACATTCAGTACTTC
>TRBV20-1|TRBJ2-1|NA|many
CKAGSYNEQFF
TGCAAAGCGGGTAGTTACAATGAGCAGTTCTTC